This T cell receptor beta chain was recorded in a study of shared clonotypes between healthy human individuals. Across the study: CD4 naive and CD4 memory each took three plates per donor, while CD8 naive took two and CD8 memory one.

A note on this clone: Its antigen is unidentified.

TCRdb's copy holds only in-frame clones and misses some; the assay was immunoSEQ multiplex PCR. In the table there are about 1.5 million clones, approximately 96% of which are singletons. Study results and limitations: Depth was large, yet rarefaction showed that sorted-subset sequencing was incomplete.

J was trimmed by 5 bases and V by 5 bases; bases with no gene match: 6. This CDR3 spans 16 amino acids. Looked up from germline, CDR1 is SGHNT and CDR2 is YENEEA. Sequencing was carried out using naive CD4+ T cells sorted from blood. Sample subset: CD45RA+ positively selected. The clonotype comes from a man aged 25 to 40 in good health. The V gene is TRBV11-3, the J gene TRBJ2-3; 14 nucleotides agree with TRBD2. In nucleotides, the CDR3 is TGTGCCAGCAGCCTGACCGGGACTAGCGGGAGAGATACGCAGTATTTT. Amino acid sequence: CASSLTGTSGRDTQYF.